This T cell receptor (beta chain) came from a study of blood T cell repertoires in COVID-19. For the study at large: PBMCs, B-cell-depleted T cells, or T cells were the source of the cDNA or gDNA that made up the material.

TCRdb's copy holds only in-frame clones and misses some; the assay was immunoSEQ multiplex PCR. The repertoire holds some 340,000 clones, with under 85% as singletons. This clone was detected only a few times. There are 13 residues in the CDR3. V lost 7 bases to trimming and J lost 3 bases, with 16 bases between them. Looked up from germline, CDR1 is SQVTM and CDR2 is ANQGSEA. The study drew participants aged about 18 to 95 years from roughly 25 US areas. Participants had their cohort set by participant-reported clinical history. The TCR sequence derives from a woman in her forties or fifties who had recovered from COVID-19. V gene TRBV29-1 combines with J gene TRBJ2-7; possible D gene TRBD1, 6 bases. Input material: PBMCs or T cells enriched from blood (not recorded which). This chain's CDR3 is CSAAQGIGYEQYF. The CDR3 coding sequence is TGCAGCGCGGCACAGGGCATCGGCTACGAGCAGTACTTC.